The present T cell receptor beta chain was sequenced within a study of T cell repertoires in cytomegalovirus infection. In the study overall: Public TCR beta signatures provided an indication of both CMV infection and a matching HLA type.

This clonotype was counted many times. Its antigen is still unknown. The CDR3 runs 14 residues. Germline V gives CDR1 SGHTA, CDR2 FQGTGA. V was clipped by 4 bases and J by 7 bases; unmatched bases: 8. Using its own MiXCR run on the reads, TCRdb lists one record per CDR3 protein. The data hold approximately 100,000 distinct CDR3 sequences, with about 28% observed a single time. Regarding the study as a whole: CMV-specific HLA-C-restricted TCR beta clonotypes dominated the ex vivo response. Totalled public TCR beta family frequency picked out people who carried CMV plus the relevant HLA.

The sequenced sample was CD8+ T cells from cultured PBMCs, obtained from culture after CMV antigen stimulation. The origin of this receptor is a human donor in good health (CMV status not recorded). Some clones in this sample may be carry-over from other donors' samples. V and J are TRBV7-3 and TRBJ1-1, with 8 nucleotides matching TRBD1. The CDR3 DNA is TGTGCCAGCAGCTCTACAGGGGGGTCCAGTGAAGCTTTCTTT. Translated: CASSSTGGSSEAFF.